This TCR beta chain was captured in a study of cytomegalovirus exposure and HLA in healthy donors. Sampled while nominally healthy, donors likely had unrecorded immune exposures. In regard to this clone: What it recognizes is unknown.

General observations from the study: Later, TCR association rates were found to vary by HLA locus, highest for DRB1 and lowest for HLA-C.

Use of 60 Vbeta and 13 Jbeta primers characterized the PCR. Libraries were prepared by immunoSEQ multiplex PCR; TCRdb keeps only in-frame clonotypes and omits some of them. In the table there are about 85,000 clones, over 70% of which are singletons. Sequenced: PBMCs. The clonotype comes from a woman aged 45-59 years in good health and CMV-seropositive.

CDR3 DNA sequence: TGTGCCATCCAGGGGGGAACAGATACGCAGTATTTT. Its protein product is CAIQGGTDTQYF. The chain is built from TRBV6-5 and TRBJ2-3; D might be TRBD1 (7 bases). The ends were cut back, 10 bases at V and 3 bases at J, with 11 bases in the middle. Germline lookup yields CDR1 MNHEY and CDR2 SVGAGI. The CDR3 length is 12 residues.